The present entry profiles one TCR beta chain with its context. There is no known antigen for this receptor. Base qualities are not at hand, and no much larger clone is one base apart. A patient counted as having stable Graves' hyperthyroidism if no progression to ophthalmopathy occurred over 18 months of follow-up. Hyperthyroidism patients were newly diagnosed, with disease duration under 2 months, and aged 18 to 65 years. Patients with uncontrolled infections, other autoimmune diseases, pregnancy or lactation were excluded. Diagnoses relied on clinical symptoms, serum thyroxine and TRAb, thyroid ultrasound and orbital computed tomography. Ficoll-Paque density gradient centrifugation was used to isolate PBMCs from approximately 11 ml of fresh peripheral blood. Trizol reagent was used to extract total RNA, and RNA quality was then checked on an Agilent 2100 Bioanalyzer. The CDR3 spans 13 residues, from the cysteine through the phenylalanine. Solely the CDR3 DNA is kept, with 39 bases framed from the first base. Trimming at the junction amounts to 6 bases on V and 5 bases on J, and the germline ends lie 14 bases apart. According to the germline V gene, CDR1 reads MDHEN and CDR2 reads SYDVKM.

Amplification of TCR beta CDR3 regions was carried out from RNA transcripts. The TCR CDR3 was subjected to a first round of RT-PCR using the HTBI primer set and the Qiagen OneStep RT-PCR kit. A second multiplex PCR round built the libraries, followed by size selection and purification. Libraries were sequenced paired-end with 100 bp reads on an Illumina HiSeq2000. Concerning the study's data processing: SOAPnuke was used to process the raw data, throwing out any read that contained adapters or uncalled bases, had a mean Phred below 15, or lacked an exact constant-primer or identifier match. High-quality paired reads were merged using COPE v1.2.5, and each unique nucleotide sequence was defined as a clonotype. MiTCR v1.1 was used to align clonotypes to the IMGT TRBV, TRBD and TRBJ reference segments. Only V-J combinations with frequency above 0.0001, covering about 99% of repertoires, were analysed. A TCS score was defined as the ratio of F50 (clonal expansion) to E x V (chaos), with BLOSUM62-based TCRdist applied between CDR3 peptides within each V-J. Welch's t-statistics and random forest reduced some 510 V-J features to 10 to 15, which were used in a naive Bayes classifier (R e1071). TCRdb applied fastp at Q25 and MiXCR to the public reads, then kept only in-frame beta chains. Entries that share a CDR3 protein sequence are merged under the most common genes and DNA. The V and J calls reflect TCRdb's pipeline rather than the authors' work. Present in this sample are about 420,000 distinct CDR3 sequences, less than 20% of which were seen just once. The ten top clones hold roughly 13% of the sample.

The data derive from a study of T cells in Graves' hyperthyroidism and ophthalmopathy (dated by TCRdb to about 2019). With respect to the entire study: Peripheral blood samples were taken at the time of initial diagnosis, prior to any treatment. To identify TCR V-J signatures that set the groups apart, the researchers used a discovery cohort of roughly 100 patients, made up of 43 with Graves' ophthalmopathy and 55 to 65 with stable Graves' hyperthyroidism. Prospective prediction of ophthalmopathy was tested in an independent validation cohort of fewer than 20 hyperthyroidism patients and 17 patients who later progressed to ophthalmopathy. For training and testing, the 100 or so patients in the discovery cohort were randomly divided in a 7:3 ratio. Thyroid tissue and blood T-cell repertoires from about six Graves' hyperthyroidism patients were also compared in the study. After blood sampling, hyperthyroidism patients were treated with methimazole at a starting dose of 30 mg daily, and ophthalmopathy patients were treated with high-dose intravenous methylprednisolone. The paper describes TCR Vbeta CDR3 sequencing of 135 peripheral blood samples, made up of some 42 ophthalmopathy patients, around 78 hyperthyroidism patients and 17 progressor patients. The paper as a whole reports these results and caveats: Most expanded thyroid clonotypes (frequency above 0.001) were also detected in blood, a finding suggesting that blood repertoires may reflect thyroid immune responses. No statistical method was used to set the sample size in advance, and investigators knew the group allocation. In validation, the model predicted progression to ophthalmopathy a median of roughly six months before onset, with about 64% sensitivity and roughly 72% specificity. A 13 V-J signature model separated ophthalmopathy from stable hyperthyroidism, with about 88% sensitivity and roughly 82% specificity in cross-validation and 80%/75% in testing.

Rearrangement joined TRBV28 to TRBJ2-7; no D gene can be assigned with confidence. Sequenced sample: blood. The clonotype originates from a young woman with Graves' hyperthyroidism. CDR3 reads: CASRRPIGNEQYF. The sequenced DNA: TGTGCCAGCAGGCGACCGATCGGCAACGAGCAGTACTTC.